The clone carrying this T cell receptor (beta chain) was found many times. Its specificity is not known. The data originate from a study of regulatory T cells in long-lasting Graves disease. The CDR3 loop spans 16 amino acids. J lost 5 bases, V lost 5 bases, and 13 bases had no gene match. CDR1 MDHEN and CDR2 SYDVKM come from the germline V gene. Combining iRepertoire HTBI primers with Arm-PCR of CDR3 regions, the authors built TCR beta libraries. In the source study's methods: The samples included roughly 61 TRBV and some 14 TRBJ segments. MiXCR was run by TCRdb on the multiplex PCR reads, yielding one entry per CDR3 protein. The V and J calls come from TCRdb's annotation, not from the publication. The repertoire holds approximately 360,000 distinct CDR3 sequences, 23% seen once, with 25% to 30% in the top ten. General study points: When disease was persistent, TRBV28, TRBJ1-2 and TRBJ2-5 were the favored segments.

Time point meaning: persistent/refractory GD, antithyroid drugs over 5 years with positive TRAb. PBMC RNA was the source of the TCR library. Each patient gave 8.5 to 10 milliliters of EDTA-anticoagulated peripheral blood. The source is a middle-aged woman with Graves disease. Material: peripheral blood mononuclear cells (PBMCs), obtained when the disease was refractory, from a patient treated with antithyroid drugs. V usage is TRBV28 and J usage is TRBJ2-5; TRBD1 aligns across 8 bases. The CDR3 reads CASSPRTGRKRETQYF. The CDR3 region has the DNA TGTGCCAGCAGTCCAAGGACAGGGAGAAAGAGGGAGACCCAGTACTTC.